The table lists the clone carrying this TCR beta chain with a few counts. The data originate from a study of blood T cell repertoires in COVID-19. Study-wide background: Whether acute or convalescent, the COVID-19 samples came from the United States, Italy and Spain. From T cells, B-cell-depleted T cells, or PBMCs came the material, which was cDNA or gDNA.

Seattle enrolled patients during active infection and tracked them longitudinally. The germline CDR1 and CDR2 sequences are LNHDA and SQIVND (reference sequence). The ends were cut back, 5 bases at V and 4 bases at J, with 15 bases in the middle. This CDR3 is 15 amino acids long. As handled by the study authors: Amplified reference gene primers provided the basis for estimating nucleated cell counts. This table comes from immunoSEQ multiplex PCR, and its TCRdb copy is limited to in-frame clones, with some not included. D and trimming were read from the DNA, whereas the V and J calls and clone size are those reported in that table. The sample comprises about 230,000 clones, 80% to 90% of which are singletons, and approximately 10% rests with the top ten.

This sequence originates from a middle-aged man with COVID-19, enrolled during active disease. The material sequenced was peripheral blood. The chain joins TRBV19 to TRBJ1-5, with D perhaps TRBD1 (5 bases). The CDR3 spells CASSDTGGGNQPQHF. CDR3 DNA sequence: TGTGCCAGTAGTGATACCGGCGGGGGGAATCAGCCCCAGCATTTT. The variable domain in full, completed from reference TRBV19 and TRBJ1-5, reads DGGITQSPKYLFRKEGQNVTLSCEQNLNHDAMYWYRQDPGQGLRLIYYSQIVNDFQKGDIAEGYSVSREKKESFPLTVTSAQKNPTAFYLCASSDTGGGNQPQHFGDGTRLSIL.